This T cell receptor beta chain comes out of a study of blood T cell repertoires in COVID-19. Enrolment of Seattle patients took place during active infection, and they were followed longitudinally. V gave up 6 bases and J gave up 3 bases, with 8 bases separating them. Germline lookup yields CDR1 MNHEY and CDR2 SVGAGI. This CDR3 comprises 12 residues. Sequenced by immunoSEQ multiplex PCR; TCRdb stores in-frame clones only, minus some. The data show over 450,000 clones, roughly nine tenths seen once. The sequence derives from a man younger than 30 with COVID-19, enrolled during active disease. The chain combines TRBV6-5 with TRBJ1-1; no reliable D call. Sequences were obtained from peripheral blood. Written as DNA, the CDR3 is TGTGCCAGCAGACGTTCGGACACTGAAGCTTTCTTT. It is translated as CASRRSDTEAFF.